These 21 T cell receptor beta chains were all obtained from the same sample, sequenced in a study of type 1 and type 2 diabetes patients. Genomic DNA was the PCR template. Multiplex PCR with 30 forward and 13 reverse primers amplified the TCR beta CDR3. TCRdb analysed the multiplex PCR reads with MiXCR anew, one entry per CDR3 protein. The table lists some 250,000 distinct CDR3 sequences, more than 45% of them singletons. Sequencing was done on a sample of peripheral blood mononuclear cells (PBMCs). These receptors originate from a man between 18 and 29 years old with type 2 diabetes.

In the case of this clonotype: Likely a read error: the CDR3 ends without its conserved phenylalanine or tryptophan. The genes are TRBV6-5 and TRBJ2-7; D possibly corresponds to TRBD2 (6 bases). V lost 7 bases to trimming and J lost 3 bases, with 7 bases between them. Germline V gene lookup returns CDR1 MNHEY and CDR2 SVGAGI. The CDR3 contains 11 residues. The CDR3 DNA is TGTGCCAGCACGGGGGTCTACGAGCAGTACCTC. The encoded protein is CASTGVYEQYL.

J is TRBJ2-7 and V is TRBV6-6, with D uncertain. The germline V and J ends were trimmed by 0 bases and 3 bases, with 6 bases remaining between them. The CDR3 loop spans 13 amino acids. Germline lookup yields CDR1 MNHNY and CDR2 SVGAGI (reference sequence). CDR3 protein: CASSYSWGYEQYF. The CDR3 region has the DNA TGTGCCAGCAGTTACTCTTGGGGCTACGAGCAGTACTTC.

This rearrangement joins TRBV7-9 to TRBJ1-4; D is ambiguous. V was cut by 4 bases and J by 3 bases, with 9 bases left in between. This CDR3 is 14 amino acids long. Germline V gene sequence: CDR1 SEHNR, CDR2 FQNEAQ (reference sequence). The CDR3 coding sequence is TGTGCCAGCAGCTCACGGGATCCTAATGAAAAACTGTTTTTT. Translating gives CASSSRDPNEKLFF.

There are a few counts of this clonotype. This chain links TRBV19 with TRBJ1-1, with unresolved D. The V gene lost 3 bases and the J gene lost 6 bases, with 14 bases spanning the gap. The CDR3 contains 14 residues. The germline CDR1 and CDR2 sequences are LNHDA and SQIVND (reference sequence). The chain's CDR3 is CASSIYEGVPEAFF. The CDR3 region has the DNA TGTGCCAGTAGTATCTACGAGGGAGTCCCTGAAGCTTTCTTT.

V usage is TRBV5-1 and J usage is TRBJ2-7; tentatively, D is TRBD1 (7 bases). Germline lookup yields CDR1 SGHRS and CDR2 YFSETQ. The ends were cut back, 1 base at V and 5 bases at J, with 13 bases in the middle. This CDR3 is 14 amino acids long. CDR3 in amino acids: CASSLQGGGDEQYF. Written as DNA, the CDR3 is TGCGCCAGCAGCTTGCAGGGGGGTGGGGACGAGCAGTACTTC.

The genes are TRBV19 and TRBJ1-2, with a tentative D call TRBD1 (6 bases). Germline lookup yields CDR1 LNHDA and CDR2 SQIVND (reference sequence). Between the trimmed V and J ends, which lost 3 bases and 6 bases, there was a span of 17 bases. The CDR3 contains 15 residues. The DNA of the CDR3 is TGTGCCAGTAGTATCAGGGGCCTAATCCGAGATGGCTACACCTTC. Encoded protein: CASSIRGLIRDGYTF.

The chain uses TRBV10-3 and TRBJ1-6, with 9 bases fitting TRBD1. V trimming: 7 bases; J trimming: 6 bases; junction bases outside the gene matches: 1. The germline V gene encodes CDR1 ENHRY and CDR2 SYGVKD. The length of the CDR3 is 13 residues. The CDR3 reads CAIKDRGNSPLHF. The CDR3 DNA sequence: TGTGCCATCAAGGACAGGGGTAATTCACCCCTCCACTTT.

As concerns this clonotype: Sequence at one end of the junction differs from germline and may be a read error. The V call is TRBV28, the J call TRBJ1-5; 8 bases agree with TRBD1. This CDR3 contains 15 residues. Germline-derived CDR1 and CDR2 are MDHEN and SYDVKM. The CDR3 here is CASSMGPSRSQGGNF. In DNA form, the CDR3 reads TGTGCCAGCAGTATGGGACCCAGTAGGTCACAGGGGGGGAATTTT.

This chain joins TRBV7-2 and TRBJ1-6; D is ambiguous. The CDR3 covers 22 residues. Germline CDR1 is SGHTA and CDR2 is FQGNSA. V was cut by 2 bases and J by 5 bases, with 31 bases left in between. CDR3 nucleotides: TGTGCCAGCAGCTTACATCTGAGCCTACCCTGGGCTTCGGACGCAGATAATTCACCCCTCCACTTT. Residues: CASSLHLSLPWASDADNSPLHF.

This clonotype came up many times. The chain links TRBV2 to TRBJ1-2; D is unresolved. Germline CDR1 SNHLY, CDR2 FYNNEI. This CDR3 region has 11 residues. Between the trimmed V and J ends, which lost 2 bases and 8 bases, there was a span of 6 bases. CDR3 protein: CASSELAGYTF. The CDR3, as DNA: TGTGCCAGCAGTGAACTGGCGGGCTACACCTTC.

The V call is TRBV7-3, the J call TRBJ1-2; no firm D call. The CDR3 totals 13 residues. Germline CDR1 is SGHTA and CDR2 is FQGTGA. The germline V and J ends were trimmed by 2 bases and 5 bases, with 9 bases remaining between them. The CDR3 loop reads CASSLAPVYGYTF. The CDR3 DNA reads TGTGCCAGCAGCTTAGCTCCGGTATATGGCTACACCTTC.

The J gene is TRBJ2-4, the V gene TRBV13; no clear D gene. V gave up 6 bases and J gave up 0 bases, with 9 bases separating them. Germline V gene data show CDR1 as PRHDT and CDR2 as FYEKMQ (reference sequence). The length of the CDR3 is 14 residues. In DNA, the CDR3 is TGTGCCAGCAGTCAACGGCTAGCCAAAAACATTCAGTACTTC. As protein: CASSQRLAKNIQYF.

The gene calls are TRBV19 and TRBJ2-5; no firm D call. CDR3 length: 14 residues. The germline V and J ends were trimmed by 3 bases and 5 bases, with 13 bases remaining between them. Per germline, CDR1 LNHDA and CDR2 SQIVND (reference sequence). Here the CDR3 DNA reads TGTGCCAGTAGTATTCGGCCCGGTATGGAGACCCAGTACTTC. It codes for CASSIRPGMETQYF.

In its sample, this clonotype was seen a few times. The V and J genes are TRBV7-1 and TRBJ2-1; tentative D call: TRBD2 (6 bases). TRBV7-1 qualifies as an ORF whose function is uncertain. The CDR3 has 17 amino acids. Trimming removed 2 bases from V and 7 bases from J, with 21 bases in between. CDR3 residues: CASSSPFREIGGNEQFF. CDR3 DNA sequence: TGTGCCAGCAGCTCACCTTTTCGGGAGATTGGTGGGAATGAGCAGTTCTTC.

This clonotype has just a few counts. This rearrangement joins TRBV27 to TRBJ1-1, with unresolved D. The germline gives CDR1 MNHEY, CDR2 SMNVEV (reference sequence). V dropped 6 bases and J dropped 6 bases, with 23 bases sitting between them. This CDR3 has 16 residues. CDR3 protein: CASSRSQDWEPPEAFF. For the CDR3, the DNA is TGTGCCAGCAGCCGAAGTCAGGACTGGGAACCCCCTGAAGCTTTCTTT.

The V call is TRBV25-1, the J call TRBJ2-2; 9 bases line up with TRBD2. Germline CDR1 and CDR2: MGHDK and SYGVNS. The V and J ends lost 2 bases and 5 bases, in that order; junction bases with no gene match: 9. The CDR3 length is 17 residues. The CDR3 is CASSEVRAGGGTGELFF. CDR3 nucleotides: TGTGCCAGCAGTGAAGTGCGAGCGGGGGGTGGTACCGGGGAGCTGTTTTTT.

A few counts support this clonotype. V gene TRBV4-1 combines with J gene TRBJ1-2; TRBD1 is a possible D gene (5 bases). The CDR3 loop spans 14 amino acids. Trimming stripped 2 bases from V and 4 bases from J, with 11 bases between. Germline assignment: CDR1 MGHRA and CDR2 YSYEKL. CDR3 sequence: CASSQQVQGYGYTF. The CDR3 coding sequence is TGCGCCAGCAGCCAACAGGTTCAGGGCTATGGCTACACCTTC.

The rearrangement uses TRBV6-6 and TRBJ1-2; D unclear. CDR3 size: 15 residues. Germline lookup yields CDR1 MNHNY and CDR2 SVGAGI (reference sequence). Trimming removed 2 bases at V and 2 bases at J, with 12 bases between. CDR3 residues: CASSYGQVLNYGYTF. CDR3 bases: TGTGCCAGCAGTTACGGGCAGGTCCTGAACTATGGCTACACCTTC.

V gene TRBV28 combines with J gene TRBJ2-7, with TRBD1 matching over 8 bases. The germline gives CDR1 MDHEN, CDR2 SYDVKM. Trimming removed 6 bases from V and 0 bases from J; junction bases left unmatched: 4. This CDR3 has 14 residues. The CDR3 region is CASRRQGSSYEQYF. CDR3 bases: TGTGCCAGCAGGAGACAGGGGAGCTCCTACGAGCAGTACTTC.

V and J are TRBV7-8 and TRBJ1-5; D unresolved. The length of the CDR3 is 14 residues. In germline, CDR1 is SGHVS, CDR2 FQNEAQ. V gave up 0 bases and J gave up 3 bases, with 6 bases separating them. The CDR3: CASSLAQANQPQHF. CDR3 bases: TGTGCCAGCAGCTTAGCGCAAGCCAATCAGCCCCAGCATTTT. The whole variable domain, remainder taken from reference TRBV7-8 and TRBJ1-5, is GAGVSQSPRYKVAKRGQDVALRCDPISGHVSLFWYQQALGQGPEFLTYFQNEAQLDKSGLPSDRFFAERPEGSVSTLKIQRTQQEDSAVYLCASSLAQANQPQHFGDGTRLSIL.

This clonotype was seen once. The chain carries TRBV27 and TRBJ2-3, with 9 bases identical to TRBD1. Germline V gene lookup returns CDR1 MNHEY and CDR2 SMNVEV (reference sequence). The CDR3 sequence is 14 residues long. V lost 6 bases and J lost 3; bases outside the gene matches: 4. The DNA for the CDR3 is TGTGCCAGCAGGGGACAGGGATGGACAGATACGCAGTATTTT. Protein sequence: CASRGQGWTDTQYF.